This entry lists 10 T cell receptor beta chains sequenced from one sample in a study of vaccination and CD4 T cells after COVID-19. Treatment described: approximately 11-day PBMC culture with coronavirus spike peptide pools or control peptides (ViraFEST assay). Their antigens remain unidentified. With the Oncomine TCR Beta short-read assay, DNA from cultured CD4+ T cells was sequenced. TCRdb fed the PCR reads into MiXCR, producing one record per CDR3 protein. Of 15,000 to 20,000 distinct CDR3 sequences listed, about two thirds are singletons. The material sequenced was CD4+ T cells from blood, cultured in vitro. The receptors here all came from a human donor who had recovered from COVID-19.

The chain carries TRBV12-3 or TRBV12-4 and TRBJ2-7, with D unclear. V lost 2 bases, J lost 9 bases, and 8 bases lay in between. The CDR3 runs 11 residues. CDR3 loop: CASSLLSVQYF. CDR3 DNA: TGTGCCAGCAGTTTACTGAGCGTGCAGTACTTC.

In this sample, this clonotype turned up a few times. The V call is TRBV6-2 or TRBV6-3, the J call TRBJ1-5; the D is unclear. Germline V CDR1 and CDR2: MNHEY, SVGEGT. There are 13 residues in the CDR3. V was clipped by 2 bases and J by 4 bases, with 6 bases between them. The CDR3 here is CASSYPGNQPQHF. The CDR3 nucleotides are TGTGCCAGCAGTTACCCGGGAAATCAGCCCCAGCATTTT.

J is TRBJ2-6 and V is TRBV6-1, with TRBD1 matching 7 bases. The V segment lost 4 bases and the J segment 0 bases; nucleotides outside the gene matches: 15. The V gene's germline CDR1 is MNHNS and CDR2 SASEGT. CDR3 size: 20 residues. The CDR3, as DNA: TGTGCCAGCAGTGTTAGGGACAGCTCGGTCTGGGCCTCTGGGGCCAACGTCCTGACTTTC. It encodes CASSVRDSSVWASGANVLTF.

The genes are TRBV6-1 and TRBJ1-2; TRBD1 is a possible D gene (5 bases). In germline, CDR1 is MNHNS, CDR2 SASEGT. The CDR3 has 12 residues. Trimming shortened V by 11 bases and J by 4 bases, and 14 bases separated the two germline ends. CDR3 region: CAPGGTCYGYTF. For the CDR3, the DNA is TGTGCCCCGGGGGGGACCTGCTATGGCTACACCTTC.

J is TRBJ2-7 and V is TRBV7-2; 9 nucleotides line up with TRBD1. J was trimmed by 7 bases and V by 5 bases; bases with no gene match: 15. CDR3 length: 16 amino acids. Germline-derived CDR1 and CDR2 are SGHTA and FQGNSA. DNA of the CDR3: TGTGCCAGCAGCCCTTCGCAAACCAACAGGGGGCAAGAGCAGTACTTC. It is translated as CASSPSQTNRGQEQYF.

This chain connects TRBV6-1 to TRBJ1-5, with 8 positions matching TRBD1. The germline CDR1 and CDR2 sequences are MNHNS and SASEGT. This CDR3 is built from 16 residues. Losses at the gene ends were 6 bases for V and 2 bases for J; bases not matched to a gene: 9. The CDR3 spells CASSQGTGKGNQPQHF. In DNA, the CDR3 is TGTGCCAGCAGCCAGGGGACAGGTAAGGGCAATCAGCCCCAGCATTTT.

This clonotype was detected only a few times. The rearrangement links TRBV7-6 to TRBJ2-3; D might be TRBD2 (6 bases). This CDR3 region has 16 residues. Germline CDR1 SGHVS, CDR2 FNYEAQ. Trimming cost V 4 bases and J 3 bases, with 17 bases left between them. The CDR3 nucleotides read TGTGCCAGCAGCTCGCGGGACTCTGGGGTAACAGATACGCAGTATTTT. Its translation: CASSSRDSGVTDTQYF.

This clonotype came up a few times. The rearrangement uses TRBV6-1 and TRBJ1-1; 7 bases map to TRBD1. The CDR3 sequence is 14 residues long. The V gene end was trimmed by 6 bases and the J gene end by 0 bases; junction bases not matched to a gene: 4. CDR1 MNHNS and CDR2 SASEGT come from the germline V gene. The CDR3 spells CASSSTGLNTEAFF. CDR3 bases: TGTGCCAGCAGCTCGACAGGGTTGAACACTGAAGCTTTCTTT.

This chain joins TRBV7-2 and TRBJ2-4, with 10 bases lining up with TRBD2. The V and J ends lost 5 bases and 7 bases, in that order; junction bases with no gene match: 14. Per the germline V gene, CDR1 is SGHTA and CDR2 is FQGNSA. The CDR3 is 17 amino acids. CDR3 protein: CASSPGEREGRVNIQYF. The CDR3, as DNA: TGTGCCAGCAGCCCAGGGGAGCGGGAGGGGAGGGTCAACATTCAGTACTTC.

V and J are TRBV7-8 and TRBJ2-7; TRBD1 agrees at 12 bases. Germline CDR1 reads SGHVS; CDR2 reads FQNEAQ. The CDR3 runs 16 residues. With V trimmed by 5 bases and J by 6 bases, 11 bases remained unmatched. CDR3 DNA sequence: TGTGCCAGCAGCCCCGGGACAGGGGGCCTTGGTGGCGAGCAGTACTTC. Translated, it gives CASSPGTGGLGGEQYF. Full variable domain (remainder filled in from reference TRBV7-8 and TRBJ2-7): GAGVSQSPRYKVAKRGQDVALRCDPISGHVSLFWYQQALGQGPEFLTYFQNEAQLDKSGLPSDRFFAERPEGSVSTLKIQRTQQEDSAVYLCASSPGTGGLGGEQYFGPGTRLTVT.